This T cell receptor beta chain derives from a study of T cell responses to AZD1222 COVID-19 vaccine (dated by TCRdb to the early 2020s). Background for the entire study: AZD1222 recipients with second doses at about 4 weeks or about 12 weeks were pooled, because spike-specific TCR depth and breadth did not differ between schedules. A total of around 240 trial participants underwent TCR sequencing, of whom roughly 210 had received two doses of AZD1222 and approximately 26 had received two doses of the MenACWY control vaccine. Trial participants were enrolled by age into 18-55, 56-69 and 70-plus year subgroups, with about 150, 28 and 57 TCR-sequenced participants respectively.

This sample's time point label indicates: baseline before first vaccination. Vaccinee samples were obtained from the UK trials COV001 and COV002, which included a single-blind randomized controlled phase 2/3 trial of AZD1222 (ChAdOx1 nCoV-19) in healthy adults. For TCRbeta chain sequencing, PBMC samples were collected from trial participants at day 0 and at day 28 after the second dose. CDR1 SQVTM and CDR2 ANQGSEA are derived from the germline V gene. Measured from the cysteine to the phenylalanine, the CDR3 is 13 residues long. Only the CDR3 portion is preserved as DNA: 39 bases, with reading frame beginning at the first base. The trim is 7 bases for V and 7 bases for J, with a gap of 17 bases between the germline ends. To note about this clone: What this receptor recognizes is not known. No per-base quality is available; no much larger clone lies one base away.

General findings and caveats noted by the study authors: A significant rise in spike-specific TCR breadth and depth was observed after two AZD1222 doses relative to day 0 and relative to MenACWY recipients. Conclusions about previously exposed vaccinees were limited because only six or seven AZD1222 recipients were SARS-CoV-2 seropositive at baseline. The whole spike protein was spanned by vaccine-associated CD4 TCRs, and dominant responses were seen in regions 160-218 and 743-854. Most participants were white British and females outnumbered males, and the authors suggested that clonal diversity may have been underestimated. Epitopes outside the regions mutated in the B.1.351 and B.1.1.7 variants were reportedly recognized by nearly half of the unique spike-specific TCRs. Because no day 14 peak-response samples were available, the repertoires could be characterized only after the peak T cell response. The 56-69-year group was small, and its depth increase did not reach significance, likely because of low power.

The CDR3 regions of human TCRbeta chains were analyzed by immunosequencing. The paper's processing steps were these. TCRs in the repertoires were matched against a reference library of SARS-CoV-2-specific TCRs that had been generated with the MIRA antigen-specificity platform. Breadth was defined as the fraction of unique TCRs that were SARS-CoV-2-associated, and depth was defined as the fraction of total T cells that were SARS-CoV-2-associated. Using the MIRA data, every spike-specific TCR was mapped to the spike region that the TCR reacted to and assigned to either a CD4 or a CD8 class. Log10-transformed breadth and depth values were compared by one-way ANOVA with Sidak's multiple comparisons tests. Imported from immuneACCESS, the table was reduced by TCRdb to in-frame sequences with V and J called. These copies leave out some clones; in studies compared against another copy, an unresolved V gene accounts for under half, and the cause of the remainder is not known. V and J calls and clone size are as listed in that table; D and trimming were resolved from the DNA. The sample data list approximately 150,000 clones, and about 95% of these were observed just once. The biggest ten clones account for roughly 1.2% of the sample.

The sequenced sample was peripheral blood, obtained on day 0 of AZD1222 vaccination. Recombination linked TRBV29-1 to TRBJ1-5, with no D gene named confidently. The clonotype originates from an adult in good health. The bases read TGCAGCGCGTTGACCGGGATTGGGCAGCCCCAGCATTTT. Translation gives CSALTGIGQPQHF.